What follows is one T cell receptor (beta chain) and its context. Looked up from germline, CDR1 is SGHAT and CDR2 is FQNNGV. The CDR3 spans 15 residues. The trim removed 4 bases at V and 5 bases at J, leaving 8 bases unmatched. This sample is drawn from a study of T cell changes during pregnancy in multiple sclerosis. Clones were read by immunoSEQ multiplex PCR, and TCRdb kept only the in-frame ones, dropping some. The sample includes around 25,000 clones, roughly 86% seen only once; the top ten take 7.5% to 8.5%. The material was CD8+ T cells from peripheral blood mononuclear cells, obtained in the second trimester of pregnancy. The chain links TRBV11-2 to TRBJ2-1; 7 bases are a match to TRBD1. This clonotype was obtained from a female donor with multiple sclerosis, enrolled in a pregnancy study. The CDR3 loop is CASSSDDRANNEQFF. CDR3 bases: TGTGCCAGCAGCTCCGACGACAGGGCTAACAATGAGCAGTTCTTC.